This T cell receptor beta chain is drawn from a study of identical twins. Findings and caveats of the study: Carriage of fewer insertions was seen in abundant cord blood beta clonotypes, whereas memory repertoires showed none. Twin pairs' shared out-of-frame alpha sequences were enriched in low generation probability.

This clonotype was observed many times. Antigen specificity is unknown. A single record per CDR3 protein comes from TCRdb applying MiXCR to the 5' RACE reads. The profile shows around 370,000 distinct CDR3 sequences, 9% to 10% of them singletons. V lost 0 bases and J 6 bases, leaving 15 bases between the germline ends. This CDR3 has 15 residues. The germline V gene has CDR1 DFQATT and CDR2 SNEGSKA (reference sequence). Sequencing was carried out using naive T cells sorted from blood. This chain connects TRBV20-1 to TRBJ2-1, with D unresolved. The source is a woman aged 45-65 years in good health. CDR3 sequence (DNA): TGCAGTGCTAGAGAACACGGGCCCGGCCCCAATGAGCAGTTCTTC. The encoded protein is CSAREHGPGPNEQFF.